The 8 T cell receptor beta chains reported below all come from one sample, sequenced in a study of shared clonotypes between healthy human individuals. The data were produced by immunoSEQ multiplex PCR, yet TCRdb's version contains in-frame clones alone and is incomplete. The data hold roughly 490,000 clones, with 79% observed a single time. Sequencing was carried out using PBMCs. Receptor source: a middle-aged woman in good health. Some clones in this sample may be carry-over from other donors' samples.

This rearrangement joins TRBV7-2 to TRBJ2-5, with 8 positions matching TRBD2. The CDR3 spans 18 residues. In germline, CDR1 is SGHTA, CDR2 FQGNSA. After removal of 5 bases from V and 1 base from J, the junction contained 15 bases not matched to a gene. As DNA, the CDR3 is TGTGCCAGCAGCCCTCACCCCCTAACCAGCGGGGGCCAAGAGACCCAGTACTTC. This sequence encodes CASSPHPLTSGGQETQYF.

This clone was found a few times. The chain links TRBV27 to TRBJ2-3; D is tentatively TRBD1 or TRBD2 (5 bases each). The length of the CDR3 is 17 residues. Per the germline V gene, CDR1 is MNHEY and CDR2 is SMNVEV (reference sequence). V was cut by 4 bases and J by 5 bases, with 22 bases left in between. The CDR3 is CASSSMIPGPQGDTQYF. CDR3 in DNA: TGTGCCAGCAGTTCGATGATACCGGGACCCCAGGGAGATACGCAGTATTTT.

The table lists this clone with a count of one. This same CDR3 is encoded by further DNA sequences in the sample. The chain joins TRBV18 to TRBJ2-7, with D possibly being TRBD1 (5 bases). The CDR3 is 13 amino acids. CDR1 and CDR2 (germline): KGHSH, LQKENI. V was shortened by 3 bases and J by 1 base, with 7 bases between the two germline ends. The CDR3 region is CASSPRQSYEQYF. The CDR3 coding sequence is TGTGCCAGCTCACCTAGACAGTCCTACGAGCAGTACTTC. Full variable domain (outside the CDR3, taken from reference TRBV18 and TRBJ2-7): NAGVMQNPRHLVRRRGQEARLRCSPMKGHSHVYWYRQLPEEGLKFMVYLQKENIIDESGMPKERFSAEFPKEGPSILRIQQVVRGDSAAYFCASSPRQSYEQYFGPGTRLTVT.

The chain combines TRBV28 with TRBJ1-5, with D unresolved. The CDR3 covers 15 residues. The V gene's germline CDR1 is MDHEN and CDR2 SYDVKM. Trimming left V 3 bases short and J 0 bases short, with 9 bases between. The DNA for the CDR3 is TGTGCCAGCAGTTTGGCACTTGGTAGCAATCAGCCCCAGCATTTT. It translates to CASSLALGSNQPQHF.

This chain links TRBV9 with TRBJ2-3; no firm D call. Germline V lookup: CDR1 SGDLS, CDR2 YYNGEE. The germline V and J ends were trimmed by 2 bases and 0 bases, with 13 bases remaining between them. The CDR3 runs 16 residues. This CDR3 reads CASSVSFRHSTDTQYF. In nucleotides, the CDR3 is TGTGCCAGCAGCGTCTCTTTTCGGCATAGCACAGATACGCAGTATTTT.

The genes are TRBV28 and TRBJ1-5; D is perhaps TRBD1 (5 bases). Trimming shortened V by 6 bases and J by 5 bases, and 8 bases separated the two germline ends. This CDR3 is 12 amino acids long. CDR1 and CDR2 from the germline V gene are MDHEN and SYDVKM. The DNA of the CDR3 is TGTGCCAGCAGAATCAGGGATCAGCCCCAGCATTTT. Translating gives CASRIRDQPQHF.

V usage is TRBV18 and J usage is TRBJ2-4; 10 nucleotides match TRBD1. Germline V gene data show CDR1 as KGHSH and CDR2 as LQKENI. This CDR3 region has 15 residues. V dropped 4 bases and J dropped 6; count of bases not matched to a gene: 6. CDR3 in amino acids: CASSLGTGVINIQYF. In DNA, the CDR3 is TGTGCCAGCTCACTTGGGACAGGGGTTATAAACATTCAGTACTTC. The full variable domain, completed using reference TRBV18 and TRBJ2-4, is NAGVMQNPRHLVRRRGQEARLRCSPMKGHSHVYWYRQLPEEGLKFMVYLQKENIIDESGMPKERFSAEFPKEGPSILRIQQVVRGDSAAYFCASSLGTGVINIQYFGAGTRLSVL.

The DNA for the CDR3 is TGTGCCAGCAGCTTAGACGGGCAGGGAGGTTCACCCCTCCACTTT. Protein: CASSLDGQGGSPLHF. This sequence joins TRBV11-2 and TRBJ1-6, with D tentatively TRBD1 (5 bases). The CDR3 runs 15 residues. Trimming shortened V by 0 bases and J by 9 bases, and 12 bases separated the two germline ends. The germline gives CDR1 SGHAT, CDR2 FQNNGV.